This T cell receptor beta chain is from a study of cytomegalovirus exposure and HLA in healthy donors. For the study at large: Of a few hundred genotyped donors, roughly 80% grouped in the Caucasian-associated ancestry cluster.

Comment on this clone: Its matching antigen is unknown.

The PCR had 60 Vbeta and 13 Jbeta primers. The protocol was immunoSEQ multiplex PCR, while the TCRdb copy is restricted to in-frame clones and leaves out a portion. This listing includes 38,000 or so clones. Study conclusions and caveats: Segments of the TCR beta V type were, in most cases, productive about 87% or about 30% of the time in an earlier analysis. HLA-A and HLA-B allele assignments for most subjects were reportedly predicted accurately using TCR beta sequences. Among the sequence variants, a highly shared cluster was likely an artifact of sequencing.

Sequencing was performed on PBMCs. This TCR came from a man aged 40-49 years in good health and CMV-seropositive.

In DNA form, the CDR3 reads TGTGCCACCAGCAGGGTAACGGACAACTACGAGCAGTACTTC. This translates into CATSRVTDNYEQYF. The V call is TRBV15, the J call TRBJ2-7; the D gene is possibly TRBD1 (5 bases). The CDR3 extends over 14 amino acids. CDR1 and CDR2 (germline): LNHNV, YYDKDF (reference sequence). V lost 3 bases to trimming and J lost 3 bases, with 12 bases between them.